The 32 T cell receptor beta chains below come from one sample, sequenced in a study of cytomegalovirus exposure and HLA in healthy donors. Here immunoSEQ multiplex PCR was the method, and the copy in TCRdb shows in-frame clones only, minus some. Altogether roughly 150,000 clones are present, about 90% being singletons, with the ten largest covering roughly 6%. Specimen: PBMCs. These TCRs come from a woman in her thirties in good health and CMV-seronegative.

V usage is TRBV2 and J usage is TRBJ2-7, with D tentatively TRBD2 (5 bases). V was pared by 5 bases and J by 2 bases, with 13 bases between. Germline-derived CDR1 and CDR2 are SNHLY and FYNNEI. This CDR3 region has 14 residues. This chain's CDR3 is CASSRREGPYEQYF. CDR3 bases: TGTGCCAGCAGTCGCCGGGAAGGCCCCTACGAGCAGTACTTC.

This chain connects TRBV11-3 to TRBJ2-1; D is perhaps TRBD2 (6 bases). The CDR3 runs to 15 residues. Trimming cost V 2 bases and J 2 bases, with 10 bases left between them. CDR1 and CDR2 from the germline V gene are SGHNT and YENEEA. CDR3 residues: CASSLYSGAYNEQFF. In nucleotides, the CDR3 is TGTGCCAGCAGCTTATATAGCGGAGCCTACAATGAGCAGTTCTTC.

This clone showed up many times. The rearrangement joins TRBV6-4 to TRBJ2-2; D is unclear. Germline assignment: CDR1 MRHNA and CDR2 SNTAGT. V was pared by 2 bases and J by 3 bases, with 4 bases between. This CDR3 comprises 13 residues. The CDR3, as DNA: TGTGCCAGCAGTGACGGGCACACCGGGGAGCTGTTTTTT. Translated: CASSDGHTGELFF.

V usage is TRBV27 and J usage is TRBJ2-2; 8 nucleotides match TRBD2. Germline V CDR1 and CDR2: MNHEY, SMNVEV (reference sequence). Germline trimming cut 4 bases from V and 8 bases from J; bases unmatched to any gene: 12. The CDR3 has 16 residues. This CDR3 is CASSSPSTGTRGELFF. The CDR3 DNA follows: TGTGCCAGCAGTTCCCCCTCGACGGGGACTAGGGGGGAGCTGTTTTTT.

The table lists this clone with many counts. The chain carries TRBV6-1 and TRBJ1-5; unclear D gene. Germline V lookup: CDR1 MNHNS, CDR2 SASEGT. V was trimmed by 6 bases and J by 7 bases, leaving 16 bases between them. The CDR3 has 14 residues. The CDR3 sequence is CASREPPTWQPQHF. The CDR3 bases are TGTGCCAGCAGGGAGCCCCCAACATGGCAGCCCCAGCATTTT.

The chain couples TRBV28 to TRBJ1-1; perhaps TRBD1 as D (5 bases). The CDR3 runs 14 residues. V gave up 5 bases and J gave up 6 bases, with 16 bases separating them. CDR1 is MDHEN, CDR2 SYDVKM, per germline. The chain's CDR3 is CASSAGGGGSEAFF. As DNA, the CDR3 is TGTGCCAGCAGTGCAGGTGGTGGGGGGTCTGAAGCTTTCTTT.

This clone was seen a few times. The rearrangement joins TRBV7-2 to TRBJ2-7; 11 positions match TRBD2. This CDR3 has 16 residues. Trimming at V came to 4 bases and at J to 5 bases, leaving 10 bases not matched to a gene. Germline-derived CDR1 and CDR2 are SGHTA and FQGNSA. The CDR3 loop is CASSYLAGGGVHEQYF. As DNA, the CDR3 is TGTGCCAGCAGCTATCTAGCGGGAGGAGGGGTGCACGAGCAGTACTTC.

The J gene is TRBJ2-3, the V gene TRBV5-6; TRBD2 might be the D (6 bases). Trimming shortened V by 1 base and J by 0 bases, and 15 bases separated the two germline ends. This CDR3 comprises 17 residues. Germline values: CDR1 SGHDT, CDR2 YYEEEE. The DNA of the CDR3 is TGTGCCAGCAGCTTGTCGGGAGCGCTCTATAGCACAGATACGCAGTATTTT. It is translated as CASSLSGALYSTDTQYF.

The chain employs TRBV5-1 and TRBJ2-1; 9 bases map to TRBD1. Germline CDR1 SGHRS, CDR2 YFSETQ. This CDR3 has 19 amino acids. J lost 6 bases, V lost 2 bases, and 18 bases had no gene match. As DNA, the CDR3 is TGCGCCAGCAGCTTACTACGCTCAAATGCCCGGGACAGGGCCAATGAGCAGTTCTTC. The encoded protein is CASSLLRSNARDRANEQFF. Full variable domain (rest looked up from reference TRBV5-1 and TRBJ2-1): KAGVTQTPRYLIKTRGQQVTLSCSPISGHRSVSWYQQTPGQGLQFLFEYFSETQRNKGNFPGRFSGRQFSNSRSEMNVSTLELGDSALYLCASSLLRSNARDRANEQFFGPGTRLTVL.

V usage is TRBV18 and J usage is TRBJ2-1; maybe TRBD1 (6 bases). The ends were cut back, 4 bases at V and 6 bases at J, with 7 bases in the middle. Germline lookup yields CDR1 KGHSH and CDR2 LQKENI. This CDR3 region has 12 residues. In nucleotides, the CDR3 is TGTGCCAGCTCACAACAGGGCAATGAGCAGTTCTTC. Amino acids: CASSQQGNEQFF.

This clone was counted between two and nine times. This chain links TRBV7-9 with TRBJ2-1, with 11 bases aligning to TRBD2. The germline CDR1 and CDR2 sequences are SEHNR and FQNEAQ (reference sequence). The J segment lost 0 bases and the V segment lost 0 bases, leaving 7 bases of the junction unmatched. This CDR3 is 19 amino acids long. The CDR3 spells CASSLASSGGLSSYNEQFF. The CDR3 bases are TGTGCCAGCAGCTTAGCGTCTAGCGGGGGGTTGAGCTCCTACAATGAGCAGTTCTTC.

V is TRBV5-1 and J is TRBJ2-1; D is ambiguous. CDR3 size: 15 residues. Germline loops: CDR1 SGHRS, CDR2 YFSETQ. V was shortened by 0 bases and J by 0 bases, with 7 bases between the two germline ends. CDR3 nucleotide sequence: TGCGCCAGCAGCTTGGAAGTGAGCTCCTACAATGAGCAGTTCTTC. Translating it yields CASSLEVSSYNEQFF.

The rearrangement links TRBV5-4 to TRBJ2-3; the D gene is possibly TRBD2 (5 bases). Germline lookup yields CDR1 SGHNT and CDR2 YYREEE (reference sequence). V lost 4 bases and J 4 bases, leaving 19 bases between the germline ends. The CDR3 runs to 16 residues. The CDR3 bases are TGTGCCAGCAGCCCGCGTGGCGGGCTAGAAGCAGATACGCAGTATTTT. It specifies CASSPRGGLEADTQYF.

The chain recombines TRBV19 with TRBJ1-2; no reliable D call. V lost 3 bases and J lost 4, with 9 bases in between. Germline lookup yields CDR1 LNHDA and CDR2 SQIVND (reference sequence). The CDR3 has 13 residues. The CDR3 sequence: CASSISSGYGYTF. In DNA, the CDR3 is TGTGCCAGTAGTATCTCTTCGGGCTATGGCTACACCTTC.

This chain links TRBV5-1 with TRBJ2-3; no clear D gene. The CDR3 covers 13 residues. Germline CDR1 SGHRS, CDR2 YFSETQ. V was trimmed by 3 bases and J by 0 bases, leaving 5 bases between them. This chain's CDR3 is CASSSYSTDTQYF. In DNA form, the CDR3 reads TGCGCCAGCAGCTCCTACAGCACAGATACGCAGTATTTT.

This clone was observed a few times. This sequence joins TRBV2 and TRBJ2-7, with TRBD2 identical over 12 bases. CDR3 length: 15 amino acids. Germline trimming cut 6 bases from V and 2 bases from J; bases unmatched to any gene: 5. CDR1 SNHLY and CDR2 FYNNEI come from the germline V gene. The CDR3 DNA reads TGTGCCAGCAGGCCTAGCGGGGGGGAGCCCTACGAGCAGTACTTC. Its translation: CASRPSGGEPYEQYF.

This sequence joins TRBV11-1 and TRBJ2-1; D is perhaps TRBD2 (5 bases). The CDR3 has 15 residues. CDR1 SGHAT and CDR2 FQDESV come from the germline V gene (reference sequence). Trimming removed 5 bases at V and 2 bases at J, with 13 bases between. The CDR3 DNA sequence: TGTGCCAGCAGCCCGAGTAGCGTCACCTACAATGAGCAGTTCTTC. Its protein product is CASSPSSVTYNEQFF.

A few counts support this clone. V gene TRBV7-9 combines with J gene TRBJ1-6, with TRBD1 as a possible D gene (5 bases). CDR1 is SEHNR and CDR2 is FQNEAQ in the germline V gene (reference sequence). Trimming pared 5 bases from V and 8 bases from J, leaving 13 bases between. The CDR3 extends over 14 amino acids. The CDR3: CASSLGTVDSPLHF. Written as DNA, the CDR3 is TGTGCCAGCAGCCTGGGGACCGTGGATTCACCCCTCCACTTT. Supplemented by reference TRBV7-9 and TRBJ1-6, the full variable domain reads DTGVSQNPRHKITKRGQNVTFRCDPISEHNRLYWYRQTLGQGPEFLTYFQNEAQLEKSRLLSDRFSAERPKGSFSTLEIQRTEQGDSAMYLCASSLGTVDSPLHFGNGTRLTVT.

This clone was seen only a few times. This chain's CDR3 is CASSIQATHYGYTF. CDR3 in DNA: TGTGCCAGCAGTATTCAGGCGACACACTATGGCTACACCTTC. V and J are TRBV27 and TRBJ1-2; D is ambiguous. Germline CDR1 is MNHEY and CDR2 is SMNVEV (reference sequence). With 5 bases removed from V and 3 bases from J, the gap between germline ends came to 13 bases. There are 14 residues in the CDR3.

This chain links TRBV20-1 with TRBJ2-1; possible D gene TRBD2, 6 bases. This CDR3 spans 11 amino acids. Trimming removed 3 bases from V and 10 bases from J, with 10 bases in between. CDR1 and CDR2 from the germline V gene are DFQATT and SNEGSKA (reference sequence). The CDR3 coding sequence is TGCAGTGCTAGTTGGCTAGCGGAGCAGTTCTTC. This encodes CSASWLAEQFF.

The V and J genes are TRBV5-4 and TRBJ1-2, with TRBD1 as a possible D gene (5 bases). Trimming shortened V by 4 bases and J by 4 bases, and 14 bases separated the two germline ends. Germline-derived CDR1 and CDR2 are SGHNT and YYREEE (reference sequence). This CDR3 region has 14 residues. CDR3 sequence reads: CASSPSRGIYGYTF. The CDR3 bases are TGTGCCAGCAGCCCCTCGCGGGGGATCTATGGCTACACCTTC.

CDR3 coding DNA: TGTGCCAGCAGTGAAGGGCTAGCGGCATACAATGAGCAGTTCTTC. Protein: CASSEGLAAYNEQFF. The chain recombines TRBV2 with TRBJ2-1; 7 positions match TRBD2. The germline V gene encodes CDR1 SNHLY and CDR2 FYNNEI. There are 15 residues in the CDR3. The J segment lost 4 bases and the V segment lost 1 base, leaving 4 bases of the junction unmatched. The whole variable domain, remainder taken from reference TRBV2 and TRBJ2-1, is EPEVTQTPSHQVTQMGQEVILRCVPISNHLYFYWYRQILGQKVEFLVSFYNNEISEKSEIFDDQFSVERPDGSNFTLKIRSTKLEDSAMYFCASSEGLAAYNEQFFGPGTRLTVL.

This clone was recorded only once. The chain combines TRBV7-9 with TRBJ2-1; TRBD2 matches 10 bases. V trimming: 2 bases; J trimming: 10 bases; junction bases outside the gene matches: 8. This CDR3 has 15 amino acids. In germline, CDR1 is SEHNR, CDR2 FQNEAQ (reference sequence). In DNA, the CDR3 is TGTGCCAGCAGCTTAAGTACTAGCGGGATAGGCGAGCAGTTCTTC. Translation gives CASSLSTSGIGEQFF.

J is TRBJ1-2 and V is TRBV29-1; no reliable D call. The germline V gene has CDR1 SQVTM and CDR2 ANQGSEA. V was trimmed by 6 bases and J by 7 bases, leaving 12 bases between them. The CDR3 has 11 amino acids. CDR3 coding DNA: TGCAGCGTCCCCGGCGTGGGTGGCTACACCTTC. It translates to CSVPGVGGYTF.

The chain has TRBV5-1 and TRBJ1-6, with D possibly being TRBD1 (6 bases). V lost 1 base to trimming and J lost 7 bases, with 15 bases between them. The germline gives CDR1 SGHRS, CDR2 YFSETQ. The CDR3 is made up of 16 amino acids. The CDR3 nucleotides are TGCGCCAGCAGCTTGAGCGGGGACGGGGGCAATTCACCCCTCCACTTT. Amino acids: CASSLSGDGGNSPLHF.

V usage is TRBV19 and J usage is TRBJ2-7; D perhaps matches TRBD2 (5 bases). This CDR3 is 16 amino acids long. Trimming took 5 bases from V and 3 from J, leaving 20 bases between them. Germline V gene data show CDR1 as LNHDA and CDR2 as SQIVND (reference sequence). The CDR3 reads CASSPLTGITNYEQYF. The CDR3 DNA sequence: TGTGCCAGTAGTCCGCTCACCGGGATAACAAACTACGAGCAGTACTTC.

V gene TRBV6-5 combines with J gene TRBJ1-3; D gene ambiguous. Germline V gene data show CDR1 as MNHEY and CDR2 as SVGAGI. This CDR3 region has 15 residues. Trimming left V 0 bases short and J 0 bases short, with 6 bases between. In DNA, the CDR3 is TGTGCCAGCAGTTACTCCGGAAGCTCTGGAAACACCATATATTTT. As protein: CASSYSGSSGNTIYF.

CDR3 in amino acids: CASRREGTNYGYTF. The CDR3, as DNA: TGTGCCAGCCGCCGGGAGGGGACTAACTATGGCTACACCTTC. The chain has TRBV2 and TRBJ1-2, with D maybe TRBD1 (5 bases). Trimming took off 8 bases at V and 0 bases at J, with 13 bases between the two ends. CDR1 SNHLY and CDR2 FYNNEI come from the germline V gene. The CDR3 length is 14 residues.

This clone was picked up one time. The CDR3 loop reads CASSTSTHQETQYF. The CDR3 DNA reads as TGTGCCAGCAGTACCTCGACACACCAAGAGACCCAGTACTTC. The chain links TRBV27 to TRBJ2-5; D is unclear. V was cut by 5 bases and J by 0 bases, with 10 bases left in between. The CDR3 length is 14 residues. Germline V gene lookup returns CDR1 MNHEY and CDR2 SMNVEV (reference sequence).

This chain joins TRBV15 and TRBJ1-2, with a weak D call TRBD1 (5 bases). Germline CDR1 and CDR2: LNHNV and YYDKDF (reference sequence). V lost 1 base and J 4 bases, leaving 7 bases between the germline ends. The CDR3 length is 13 residues. CDR3: CATSRGRGYGYTF. CDR3 bases: TGTGCCACCAGCAGAGGAAGGGGCTATGGCTACACCTTC.

CDR3 sequence: CASSPQITGGNNEQFF. Written as DNA, the CDR3 is TGTGCCAGCAGCCCTCAAATAACGGGAGGTAACAATGAGCAGTTCTTC. The genes are TRBV7-2 and TRBJ2-1; 7 bases line up with TRBD2. There are 16 residues in the CDR3. From germline, CDR1 is SGHTA and CDR2 FQGNSA. The J segment lost 5 bases and the V segment lost 5 bases, leaving 12 bases of the junction unmatched.

This chain connects TRBV7-9 to TRBJ2-5, with 11 bases that match TRBD2. Germline V gene sequence: CDR1 SEHNR, CDR2 FQNEAQ (reference sequence). The CDR3 has 16 amino acids. The J segment lost 6 bases and the V segment lost 4 bases, leaving 10 bases of the junction unmatched. The CDR3 here is CASSSTPGTSGQTQYF. The CDR3 DNA follows: TGTGCCAGCAGCTCAACGCCCGGGACTAGCGGCCAGACCCAGTACTTC.